This TCR beta chain was obtained from a study of graft-versus-host responses after intestinal transplantation. Study details: The transplants performed in recipients were multivisceral, liver-intestinal, or isolated intestinal.

Relative to its sample, this clone is medium-sized. Study-wide points: Elevated graft-versus-host to host-versus-graft clonal ratios in allografts were recorded for patients with graft-donor T cell macrochimerism.

The table came from immunoSEQ multiplex PCR; TCRdb's copy has only in-frame clones and leaves some out. The table includes 20,000 to 25,000 clones, around 43% detected once. Unmatched junction bases numbered 1, after V lost 1 base and J lost 0 bases. Germline V gives CDR1 SGHRS, CDR2 YFSETQ. This CDR3 spans 15 amino acids. Co-plating was performed using approximately 200,000 CFSE-labeled responder cells and approximately 200,000 irradiated, violet-dye-labeled stimulator cells. The chain recombines TRBV5-1 with TRBJ2-3, with TRBD1 matching over 8 bases. This TCR derives from a human patient who received an intestinal transplant. The sample was alloreactive CD8+ T cells from a mixed lymphocyte reaction culture, taken before intestinal transplant. Subset given: CFSE-low proliferating T cells sorted from roughly 6-day pre-transplant mixed lymphocyte reaction (GvH or HvG direction). The CDR3, as DNA: TGCGCCAGCAGCTTGTGGGACAGGAGCACAGATACGCAGTATTTT. Translating gives CASSLWDRSTDTQYF.